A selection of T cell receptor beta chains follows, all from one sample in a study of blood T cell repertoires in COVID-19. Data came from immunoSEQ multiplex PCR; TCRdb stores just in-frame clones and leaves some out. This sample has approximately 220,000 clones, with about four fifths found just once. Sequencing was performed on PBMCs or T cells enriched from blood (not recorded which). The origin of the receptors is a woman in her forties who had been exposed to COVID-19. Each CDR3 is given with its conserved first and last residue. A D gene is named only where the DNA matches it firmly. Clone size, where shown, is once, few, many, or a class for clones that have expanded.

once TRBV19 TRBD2 CASSIYIGGDDEQFF
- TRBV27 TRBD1 CASRPNRGLDEKLFF
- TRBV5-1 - CASSLTGKGTEAFF
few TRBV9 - CASSVSGEGTEAFF
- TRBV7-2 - CASSFAGSETQYF
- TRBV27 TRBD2 CAKTPTSGTTDTQYF
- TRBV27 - CASSLIAERAYNEQFF
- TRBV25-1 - CASSAPTSSYNEQFF
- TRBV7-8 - CASSLPGDTEAFF
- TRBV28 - CASTWRGGDNQPQHF
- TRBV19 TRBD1 CASNDPGQGSGNTIYF
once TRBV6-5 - CASSYSGRGVNEKLFF
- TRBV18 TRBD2 CASSLAGGLADTQYF
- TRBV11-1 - CASSLAGASNYGYTF
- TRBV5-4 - CASSSGKDRNTGELFF
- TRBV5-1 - CASSLGQGLPSEQYF
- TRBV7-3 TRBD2 CASSSRTSDNEQFF
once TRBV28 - CASTAATNTGELFF
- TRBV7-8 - CASSPLGEGPLHF
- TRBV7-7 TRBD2 CASSPLAGGIQETQYF
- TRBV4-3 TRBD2 CASSQDLSIGELAGVELFF
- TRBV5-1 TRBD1 CASSPRQGDSPLHF
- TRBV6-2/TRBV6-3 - CASSQEGLTYEQYF
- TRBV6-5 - CASSPGPTYEQYF
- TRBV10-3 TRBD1 CAISPGGGDYGYTF
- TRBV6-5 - CASRPPGSGELFF
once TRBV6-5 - CASRPDPLQGYTF
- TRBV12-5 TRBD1 CASASILFQDRETYEQYF
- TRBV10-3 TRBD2 CAISDPSGDHSYEQYF
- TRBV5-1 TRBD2 CASSPGGNTGELFF
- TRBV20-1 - CSSTADTQYF
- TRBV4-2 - CASSQDGGGGSYNSPLHF
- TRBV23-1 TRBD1 CASSQSWTGERSNNQPQHF
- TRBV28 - CASSRITDTQYF
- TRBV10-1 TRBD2 CASVDKAGDPSYNEQFF
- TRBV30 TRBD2 CAWSLAGGFTDTQYF
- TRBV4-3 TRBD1 CASSPQLAGTGAYNEQFF
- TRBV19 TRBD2 CASSIVGPGLASSDTQYF
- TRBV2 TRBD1 CASSRRDRNQPQHF
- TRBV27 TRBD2 CASSLFPPRTSGEGTQYF
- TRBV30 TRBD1 CAWDRGQGEAFF
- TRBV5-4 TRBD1 CASRRGQGKSYGYTF
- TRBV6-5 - CASRDTTSYEQYF
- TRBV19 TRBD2 CASNSRRGGPGELFF
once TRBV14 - CASSQAPDYNSPLHF
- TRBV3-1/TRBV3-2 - CASSQARSSYNSPLHF
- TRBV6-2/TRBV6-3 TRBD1 CASSVTGTEGEKLFF